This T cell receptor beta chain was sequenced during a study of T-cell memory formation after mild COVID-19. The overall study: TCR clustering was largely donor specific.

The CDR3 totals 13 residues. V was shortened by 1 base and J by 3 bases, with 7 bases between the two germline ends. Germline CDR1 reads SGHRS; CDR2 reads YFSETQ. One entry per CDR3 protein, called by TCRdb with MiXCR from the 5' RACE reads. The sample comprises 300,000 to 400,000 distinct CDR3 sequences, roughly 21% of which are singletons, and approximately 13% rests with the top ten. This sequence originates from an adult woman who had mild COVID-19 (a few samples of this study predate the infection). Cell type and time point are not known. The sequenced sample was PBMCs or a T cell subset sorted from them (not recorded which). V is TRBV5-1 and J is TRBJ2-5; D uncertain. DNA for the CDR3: TGCGCCAGCAGCTTGACAGAAAAAGAGACCCAGTACTTC. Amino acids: CASSLTEKETQYF.